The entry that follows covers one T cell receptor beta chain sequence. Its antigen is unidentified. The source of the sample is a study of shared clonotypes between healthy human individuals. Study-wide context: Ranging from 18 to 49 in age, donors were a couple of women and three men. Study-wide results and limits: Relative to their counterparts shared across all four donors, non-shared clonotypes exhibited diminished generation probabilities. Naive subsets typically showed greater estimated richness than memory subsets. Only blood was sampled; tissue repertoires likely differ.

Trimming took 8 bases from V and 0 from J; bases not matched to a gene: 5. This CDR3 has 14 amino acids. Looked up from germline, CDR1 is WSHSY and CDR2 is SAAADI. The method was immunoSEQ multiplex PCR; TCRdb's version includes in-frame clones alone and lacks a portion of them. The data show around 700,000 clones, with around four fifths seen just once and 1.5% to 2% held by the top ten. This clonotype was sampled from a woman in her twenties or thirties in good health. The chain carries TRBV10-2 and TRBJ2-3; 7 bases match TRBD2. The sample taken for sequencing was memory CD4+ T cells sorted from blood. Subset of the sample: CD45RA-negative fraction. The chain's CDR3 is CASAAGISTDTQYF. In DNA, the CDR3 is TGCGCCAGCGCAGCGGGGATTAGCACAGATACGCAGTATTTT.